This entry lists 18 T cell receptor beta chains sequenced from one sample in a study of T cell changes during pregnancy in multiple sclerosis (dated by TCRdb to the late 2010s). Library method: the immunoSEQ multiplex PCR assay. Entries here come from immuneACCESS through TCRdb and include only in-frame sequences with V and J called. Some clones fail to appear in such tables; in the studies checked, an unresolved V gene covers under half of the shortfall, and the cause of the remainder is unknown. A total of some 71,000 clones appear in this sample, roughly 91% of them only once. In total, the top ten clones hold almost 0.3% of the sample. Sequencing was performed on CD4+ T cells from peripheral blood mononuclear cells, taken in the third trimester of pregnancy. Receptor source: a female donor in good health, enrolled as a control in a pregnancy study.

The chain joins TRBV27 to TRBJ2-5; TRBD2 is a possible D gene (5 bases). Germline-derived CDR1 and CDR2 are MNHEY and SMNVEV (reference sequence). The CDR3 loop spans 15 amino acids. The V and J ends lost 3 bases and 5 bases respectively, with 16 bases between them. The CDR3 loop is CASSLEVGTGETQYF. CDR3 in DNA: TGTGCCAGCAGTTTGGAGGTGGGCACGGGGGAGACCCAGTACTTC.

This clone was seen only a few times. This sequence joins TRBV19 and TRBJ2-7; D may be TRBD2 (5 bases). With 3 bases removed from V and 4 bases from J, the gap between germline ends came to 13 bases. The length of the CDR3 is 14 residues. Per germline, CDR1 LNHDA and CDR2 SQIVND (reference sequence). The CDR3 region is CASSIPGLRYEQYF. DNA of the CDR3: TGTGCCAGTAGTATCCCGGGGTTGAGGTACGAGCAGTACTTC.

This chain connects TRBV6-5 to TRBJ1-4; TRBD1 matches 7 bases. This CDR3 region has 16 residues. With V trimmed by 0 bases and J by 2 bases, 3 bases remained unmatched. Germline V lookup: CDR1 MNHEY, CDR2 SVGAGI. The CDR3 sequence is CASSYSTGWTNEKLFF. The CDR3 nucleotides read TGTGCCAGCAGTTACTCGACAGGGTGGACTAATGAAAAACTGTTTTTT.

The chain couples TRBV5-1 to TRBJ1-2; D may be TRBD1 (5 bases). Trimming took 2 bases from V and 4 from J, leaving 9 bases between them. The CDR3 consists of 13 residues. Germline CDR1 reads SGHRS; CDR2 reads YFSETQ. CDR3 loop: CASSFGTTYGYTF. The CDR3 DNA sequence: TGCGCCAGCAGCTTTGGGACTACCTATGGCTACACCTTC.

The rearrangement uses TRBV5-8 and TRBJ1-1; D unresolved. Germline V gene data show CDR1 as SGHTS and CDR2 as YDEGEE. The germline V and J ends were trimmed by 1 base and 5 bases, with 3 bases remaining between them. The CDR3 has 11 amino acids. DNA for the CDR3: TGTGCCAGCAGCTTGCGGACTGAAGCTTTCTTT. Its translation is CASSLRTEAFF.

The genes are TRBV10-3 and TRBJ2-7; D possibly corresponds to TRBD1 (5 bases). This CDR3 spans 15 amino acids. CDR1 is ENHRY, CDR2 SYGVKD, per germline. Trimming pared 2 bases from V and 3 bases from J, leaving 14 bases between. The CDR3 reads CAISENPQGGYEQYF. The CDR3 nucleotides are TGTGCCATCAGTGAGAATCCGCAGGGTGGCTACGAGCAGTACTTC.

This clone was observed a few times. The rearrangement uses TRBV4-1 and TRBJ2-7, with 7 bases identical to TRBD1. The CDR3 is made up of 17 amino acids. From germline, CDR1 is MGHRA and CDR2 YSYEKL. Germline trimming cut 1 base from V and 1 base from J; bases unmatched to any gene: 10. CDR3 sequence (DNA): TGCGCCAGCAGCCAAGTTCTCGGGACAGCCCCTTCCTACGAGCAGTACTTC. This sequence encodes CASSQVLGTAPSYEQYF.

This chain connects TRBV10-3 to TRBJ1-2, with D hard to call. V was clipped by 0 bases and J by 8 bases, with 7 bases between them. This CDR3 is built from 12 residues. Germline V gene lookup returns CDR1 ENHRY and CDR2 SYGVKD. The CDR3 DNA reads TGTGCCATCAGTGAGTCGGGGAGCGGCTACACCTTC. It codes for CAISESGSGYTF.

The V and J genes are TRBV7-2 and TRBJ2-1; 10 nucleotides agree with TRBD2. From germline, CDR1 is SGHTA and CDR2 FQGNSA. The CDR3 covers 17 residues. V shed 2 bases and J 1 base; nucleotides not matched to a gene: 5. As DNA, the CDR3 is TGTGCCAGCAGCTTAAACATAGCGGGGGGATCCTACAATGAGCAGTTCTTC. This encodes CASSLNIAGGSYNEQFF.

In this sample, this clone turned up a few times. V gene TRBV5-1 combines with J gene TRBJ1-1; D gene uncertain. Trimming left V 0 bases short and J 7 bases short, with 4 bases between. Germline loops: CDR1 SGHRS, CDR2 YFSETQ. This CDR3 contains 11 residues. CDR3 coding DNA: TGCGCCAGCAGCTTGGACAGTGAAGCTTTCTTT. This gives the protein CASSLDSEAFF.

This chain joins TRBV7-2 and TRBJ1-2; TRBD1 matches 10 bases. The CDR3 runs to 15 residues. The germline CDR1 and CDR2 sequences are SGHTA and FQGNSA. The junction had 8 bases not matched to a gene; V was cut back by 7 bases and J by 3 bases. The CDR3 sequence is CASNHGTGVDYGYTF. The CDR3 DNA reads TGTGCCAGCAACCATGGGACAGGGGTTGACTATGGCTACACCTTC.

The chain is built from TRBV10-3 and TRBJ1-1, with D tentatively TRBD1 (6 bases). CDR1 is ENHRY, CDR2 SYGVKD, per germline. Trimming took off 4 bases at V and 8 bases at J, with 14 bases between the two ends. The CDR3 runs to 13 residues. CDR3: CAISARNGQEAFF. The CDR3 DNA follows: TGTGCCATCAGTGCAAGAAACGGACAGGAAGCTTTCTTT.

This chain joins TRBV19 and TRBJ2-7, with D perhaps matching TRBD1 (6 bases). The CDR3 length is 14 residues. V shed 5 bases and J shed 6 bases, with 17 bases lying between them. In germline, CDR1 is LNHDA, CDR2 SQIVND (reference sequence). CDR3 residues: CASSVGQWGLEQYF. DNA of the CDR3: TGTGCCAGTAGTGTCGGACAGTGGGGCCTCGAGCAGTACTTC.

The rearrangement links TRBV6-1 to TRBJ1-5; 10 bases agree with TRBD1. This CDR3 contains 15 residues. Germline V gene sequence: CDR1 MNHNS, CDR2 SASEGT. Trimming cost V 7 bases and J 1 base; bases outside gene matches: 4. CDR3 sequence (DNA): TGTGCCAGCAATCGACAGGGGGCGAGCAATCAGCCCCAGCATTTT. Amino acid sequence: CASNRQGASNQPQHF.

This clone showed up just once. This chain connects TRBV9 to TRBJ2-7; 9 bases line up with TRBD1. This CDR3 is built from 15 residues. Germline CDR1 is SGDLS and CDR2 is YYNGEE. V shed 3 bases and J 5 bases; nucleotides not matched to a gene: 9. The CDR3 coding sequence is TGTGCCAGCAGCGCCCTAGGAGACAGGGGGAACGAGCAGTACTTC. The encoded protein is CASSALGDRGNEQYF.

This clone was recorded once. The chain links TRBV4-1 to TRBJ2-7, with 8 bases that match TRBD1. The J segment lost 1 base and the V segment lost 6 bases, leaving 5 bases of the junction unmatched. Germline V gene lookup returns CDR1 MGHRA and CDR2 YSYEKL. CDR3 size: 14 residues. DNA for the CDR3: TGCGCCAGCAGACGCACAGGGGGATCCTACGAGCAGTACTTC. Its translation: CASRRTGGSYEQYF.

V gene TRBV4-2 combines with J gene TRBJ2-3; D call uncertain. Trimming took off 0 bases at V and 10 bases at J, with 8 bases between the two ends. The CDR3 loop spans 12 amino acids. In germline, CDR1 is LGHNA, CDR2 YNFKEQ. The CDR3 region has the DNA TGTGCCAGCAGCCAAGAACAATTCGCGCAGTATTTT. The encoded protein is CASSQEQFAQYF.

The sample holds a few counts of this clone. This chain links TRBV11-2 with TRBJ1-1; tentative D call: TRBD1 (5 bases). The CDR3 runs 17 residues. The V end lost 7 bases, the J end lost 0 bases, and 21 bases lay between the germline ends. The germline V gene has CDR1 SGHAT and CDR2 FQNNGV. CDR3 DNA sequence: TGTGCCAGCAAACTAGGGGAGGGCAGAACTATGAACACTGAAGCTTTCTTT. It codes for CASKLGEGRTMNTEAFF. The full variable domain, with the rest looked up from reference TRBV11-2 and TRBJ1-1, is EAGVAQSPRYKIIEKRQSVAFWCNPISGHATLYWYQQILGQGPKLLIQFQNNGVVDDSQLPKDRFSAERLKGVDSTLKIQPAKLEDSAVYLCASKLGEGRTMNTEAFFGQGTRLTVV.